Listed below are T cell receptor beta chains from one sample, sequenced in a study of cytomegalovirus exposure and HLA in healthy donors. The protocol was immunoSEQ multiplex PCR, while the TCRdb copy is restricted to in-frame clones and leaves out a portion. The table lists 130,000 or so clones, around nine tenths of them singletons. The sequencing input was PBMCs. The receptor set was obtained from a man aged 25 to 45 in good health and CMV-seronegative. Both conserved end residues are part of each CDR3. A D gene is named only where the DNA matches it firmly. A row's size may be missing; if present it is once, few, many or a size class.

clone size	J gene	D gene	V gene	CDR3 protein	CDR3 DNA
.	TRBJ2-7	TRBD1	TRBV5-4	CASSLSTGGEQYF	TGTGCCAGCAGCTTGAGCACAGGGGGCGAGCAGTACTTC
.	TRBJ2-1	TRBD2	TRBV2	CASSVTGGPGQQFF	TGTGCCAGCAGTGTAACGGGGGGGCCCGGTCAGCAGTTCTTC
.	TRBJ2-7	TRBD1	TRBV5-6	CASSFQTGIPYEQYF	TGTGCCAGCAGCTTTCAGACAGGGATCCCCTACGAGCAGTACTTC
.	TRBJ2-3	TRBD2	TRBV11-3	CASSLEGGGDTQYF	TGTGCCAGCAGCTTAGAGGGCGGGGGAGATACGCAGTATTTT
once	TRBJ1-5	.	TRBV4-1	CASSQDQNQPQHF	TGCGCCAGCAGCCAAGACCAAAATCAGCCCCAGCATTTT
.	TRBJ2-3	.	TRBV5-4	CASSSSVRFTDTQYF	TGTGCCAGCAGCTCGAGCGTGCGGTTTACAGATACGCAGTATTTT
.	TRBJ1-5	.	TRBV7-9	CASSLGREKGIGNQPQHF	TGTGCCAGCAGCTTAGGACGGGAGAAAGGTATTGGCAATCAGCCCCAGCATTTT
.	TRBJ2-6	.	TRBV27	CASSSRTASGANVLTF	TGTGCCAGCAGTTCCCGGACAGCCTCTGGGGCCAACGTCCTGACTTTC
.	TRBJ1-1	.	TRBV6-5	CASSYGGNMNTEAFF	TGTGCCAGCAGTTACGGGGGGAACATGAACACTGAAGCTTTCTTT
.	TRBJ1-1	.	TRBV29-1	CSVEGLTEAFF	TGCAGCGTTGAAGGTCTCACTGAAGCTTTCTTT
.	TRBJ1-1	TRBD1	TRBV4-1	CASSLVPGQGGNTEAFF	TGCGCCAGCAGCCTAGTCCCGGGACAGGGGGGGAACACTGAAGCTTTCTTT
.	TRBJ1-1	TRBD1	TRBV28	CASSWGVAKGATEAFF	TGTGCCAGCAGTTGGGGTGTGGCAAAGGGGGCCACTGAAGCTTTCTTT
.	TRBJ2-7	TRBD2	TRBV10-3	CAISEPPGLAGAGFTYEQYF	TGTGCCATCAGTGAGCCCCCGGGACTAGCGGGGGCCGGCTTTACGTACGAGCAGTACTTC
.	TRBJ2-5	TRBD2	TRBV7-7	CASSWTSGGAGETQYF	TGTGCTAGCAGCTGGACTAGCGGGGGGGCCGGGGAGACCCAGTACTTC
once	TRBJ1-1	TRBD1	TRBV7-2	CASSFVFGAGGGEAFF	TGTGCCAGCAGCTTTGTATTTGGGGCAGGGGGCGGTGAAGCTTTCTTT
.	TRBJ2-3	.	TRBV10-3	CAISESTTEYF	TGTGCCATCAGTGAATCGACAACGGAGTATTTT
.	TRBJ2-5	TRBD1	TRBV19	CASRETGLATQYF	TGTGCCAGTAGGGAGACAGGGCTGGCGACCCAGTACTTC
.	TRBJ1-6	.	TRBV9	CASSVGAQGLTNSPLHF	TGTGCCAGCAGCGTAGGAGCCCAGGGACTTACCAATTCACCCCTCCACTTT
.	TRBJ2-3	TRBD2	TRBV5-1	CASIPTSGGGLGTDTQYF	TGCGCCAGCATCCCTACTAGCGGGGGAGGTCTAGGCACAGATACGCAGTATTTT
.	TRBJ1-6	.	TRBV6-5	CASSYEYRDSPLHF	TGTGCCAGCAGTTACGAGTACAGGGATTCACCCCTCCACTTT
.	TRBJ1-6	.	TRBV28	CASSRNSPLHF	TGTGCCAGCAGCAGGAATTCACCCCTCCACTTT
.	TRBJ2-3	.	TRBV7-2	CASSFGGSLDTQYF	TGTGCCAGCAGCTTCGGAGGATCCCTCGATACGCAGTATTTT
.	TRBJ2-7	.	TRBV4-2	CASSQVYSTSEQYF	TGTGCCAGCAGCCAAGTTTACAGCACTTCCGAGCAGTACTTC
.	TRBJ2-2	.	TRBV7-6	CASSLFDPVPPNTGELFF	TGTGCCAGCAGCTTATTCGATCCGGTGCCCCCGAACACCGGGGAGCTGTTTTTT
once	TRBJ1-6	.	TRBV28	CASIWGRSNSPLHF	TGTGCCAGCATCTGGGGGCGGAGTAATTCACCCCTCCACTTT
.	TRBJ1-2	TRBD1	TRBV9	CASSVERQGVSPYGYTF	TGTGCCAGCAGCGTAGAAAGACAGGGTGTGAGTCCGTATGGCTACACCTTC
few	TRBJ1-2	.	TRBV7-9	CASSLGQNYGYTF	TGTGCCAGCAGCTTAGGGCAGAACTATGGCTACACCTTC
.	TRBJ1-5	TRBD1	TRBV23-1	CASSLSGGLGNQPQHF	TGCGCCAGCAGTCTCTCAGGGGGCCTCGGCAATCAGCCCCAGCATTTT
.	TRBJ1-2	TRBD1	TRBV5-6	CASSLAQQGVYGYTF	TGTGCCAGCAGCTTGGCCCAACAGGGGGTCTATGGCTACACCTTC
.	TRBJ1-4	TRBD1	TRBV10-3	CAISESNILDRSDGPNEKLFF	TGTGCCATCAGTGAGTCGAATATCCTGGACAGGTCCGATGGGCCTAATGAAAAACTGTTTTTT
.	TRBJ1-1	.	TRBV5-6	CASSLYSYTEAFF	TGTGCCAGCAGCTTGTACTCCTACACTGAAGCTTTCTTT
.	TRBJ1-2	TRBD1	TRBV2	CASTRQGMANYGYTF	TGTGCCAGCACGCGACAGGGGATGGCTAACTATGGCTACACCTTC
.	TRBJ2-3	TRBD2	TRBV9	CASSSGLASDTQYF	TGTGCCAGCAGCTCGGGACTAGCATCAGATACGCAGTATTTT
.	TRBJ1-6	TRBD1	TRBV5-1	CASSLGQGFNSPLHF	TGCGCCAGCAGCTTGGGACAGGGATTCAATTCACCCCTCCACTTT
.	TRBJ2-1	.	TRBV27	CASSSIYNEQFF	TGTGCCAGCAGTTCCATCTACAATGAGCAGTTCTTC
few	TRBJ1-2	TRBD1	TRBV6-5	CASSIQGNYGYTF	TGTGCCAGCAGTATACAGGGGAACTATGGCTACACCTTC
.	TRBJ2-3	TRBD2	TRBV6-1	CASSALAGGNEDTQYF	TGTGCCAGCAGTGCCCTAGCGGGGGGCAATGAGGATACGCAGTATTTT
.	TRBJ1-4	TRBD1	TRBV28	CASKTGTGDQGEKLFF	TGTGCCAGCAAGACCGGGACAGGGGACCAAGGGGAAAAACTGTTTTTT
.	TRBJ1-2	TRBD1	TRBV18	CASSPPGGWGYTF	TGTGCCAGCTCACCCCCAGGGGGCTGGGGCTACACCTTC